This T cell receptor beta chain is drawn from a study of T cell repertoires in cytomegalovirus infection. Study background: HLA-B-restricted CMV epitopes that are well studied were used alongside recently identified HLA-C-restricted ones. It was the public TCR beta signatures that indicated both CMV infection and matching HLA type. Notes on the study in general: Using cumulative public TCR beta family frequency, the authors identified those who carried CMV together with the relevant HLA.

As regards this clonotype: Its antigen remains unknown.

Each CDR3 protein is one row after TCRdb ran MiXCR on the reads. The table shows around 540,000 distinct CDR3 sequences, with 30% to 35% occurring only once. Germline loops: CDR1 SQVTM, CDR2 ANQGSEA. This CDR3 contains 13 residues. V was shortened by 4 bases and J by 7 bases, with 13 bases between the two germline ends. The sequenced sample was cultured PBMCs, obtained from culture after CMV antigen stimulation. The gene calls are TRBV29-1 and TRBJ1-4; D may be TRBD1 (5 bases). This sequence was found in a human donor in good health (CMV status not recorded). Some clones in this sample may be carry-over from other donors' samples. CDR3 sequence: CSVVAARGEKLFF. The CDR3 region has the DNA TGCAGCGTTGTGGCAGCGAGGGGTGAAAAACTGTTTTTT.